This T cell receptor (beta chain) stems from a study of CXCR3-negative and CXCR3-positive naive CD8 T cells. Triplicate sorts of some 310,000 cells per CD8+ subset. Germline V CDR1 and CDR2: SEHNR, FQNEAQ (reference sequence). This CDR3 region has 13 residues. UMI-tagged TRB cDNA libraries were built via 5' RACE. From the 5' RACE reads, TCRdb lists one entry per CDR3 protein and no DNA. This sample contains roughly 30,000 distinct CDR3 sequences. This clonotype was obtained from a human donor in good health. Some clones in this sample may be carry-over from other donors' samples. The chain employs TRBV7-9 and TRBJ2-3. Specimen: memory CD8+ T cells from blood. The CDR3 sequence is CASSSGIYDTQYF.